One sample yielded the 16 T cell receptor beta chains listed below, sequenced in a study of tumor and adjacent non-tumor tissue in lung cancer. TCRbeta libraries were built with three rounds of nested PCR, modified from ARM-PCR. Via MiXCR, TCRdb re-called the multiplex PCR reads, giving one row per CDR3 protein. The table has under 100,000 distinct CDR3 sequences, roughly 70% seen once. This sample's RNA came from whole unsorted tissue. The sequenced sample consisted of lung tumor tissue. The receptors here all came from a woman aged 70 to 79 with non-small cell lung cancer.

The gene calls are TRBV28 and TRBJ2-1; 11 positions agree with TRBD2. V dropped 4 bases and J dropped 5; count of bases not matched to a gene: 7. The CDR3 is 16 residues long. Germline CDR1 reads MDHEN; CDR2 reads SYDVKM. The CDR3, as DNA: TGTGCCAGCAGTTCTAGGGAACTAGCGGGAGACAATGAGCAGTTCTTC. It yields the protein CASSSRELAGDNEQFF.

About this clonotype itself: A much larger clone is a single base away; this may be a read error. V and J are TRBV11-2 and TRBJ2-7; D is unresolved. The CDR3 extends over 15 amino acids. Germline assignment: CDR1 SGHAT and CDR2 FQNNGV. V lost 2 bases and J 3 bases, leaving 14 bases between the germline ends. CDR3 DNA sequence: TGTGCCAGCAGCTTATCGGCTTCTGTTTTCTACGAGCAGTACTTC. Amino acid sequence: CASSLSASVFYEQYF.

A word on this clonotype: Its ends do not fully match the called genes, so a read error is possible. The rearrangement joins TRBV6-5 to TRBJ2-1; the D gene is possibly TRBD1 (5 bases). Per the germline V gene, CDR1 is MNHEY and CDR2 is SVGAGI. CDR3 length: 15 amino acids. As DNA, the CDR3 is TGTGCCAGCAGTTACTGGGGCCTGGGCTACAATGAGCGGTTCTTC. Translation: CASSYWGLGYNERFF.

The rearrangement joins TRBV6-1 to TRBJ1-5; perhaps TRBD1 as D (5 bases). V was clipped by 7 bases and J by 9 bases, with 22 bases between them. The CDR3 spans 15 residues. CDR1 is MNHNS, CDR2 SASEGT, per germline. The CDR3 spells CASNDFRRDPGPQHF. Written as DNA, the CDR3 is TGTGCCAGCAATGACTTTCGCAGGGATCCAGGGCCCCAGCATTTT.

The V call is TRBV6-5, the J call TRBJ2-7; D could derive from TRBD1 or TRBD2 (5 bases each). CDR3 length: 13 residues. Germline CDR1 MNHEY, CDR2 SVGAGI. CDR3 region: CAATGRCRIEQYF. DNA for the CDR3: TGTGCTGCCACGGGACGGTGTCGCATCGAGCAGTACTTC.

As concerns this clonotype: A read error may account for a junction end that differs from germline. The chain links TRBV11-1 to TRBJ2-1; D might be TRBD1 (5 bases). Germline V gives CDR1 SGHAT, CDR2 FQDESV (reference sequence). The CDR3 runs to 18 residues. The CDR3 DNA reads as TGTGCCAGCAGCTTAGCGGGGTTACTACATGGGGCGTCGAATGACCAGTTCTTC. Translated, it gives CASSLAGLLHGASNDQFF.

A note on this clonotype: An end of the junction does not agree with germline; a read error may underlie this. The chain carries TRBV29-1 and TRBJ2-5; 12 nucleotides agree with TRBD2. The CDR3 runs 16 residues. Germline values: CDR1 SQVTM, CDR2 ANQGSEA. The CDR3 is CSVEQLAGGLQETQHF. CDR3 nucleotide sequence: TGCAGCGTCGAACAGCTAGCGGGAGGGCTCCAAGAGACCCAGCACTTC.

In the case of this clonotype: The junction and the germline gene differ at one end; a read error may be behind it. V gene TRBV6-5 combines with J gene TRBJ2-3, with 7 bases matching TRBD2. The CDR3 is 17 amino acids. Germline CDR1 is MNHEY and CDR2 is SVGAGI. The CDR3 here is CAYSFRRDGRNTNTQYF. The CDR3 DNA sequence: TGTGCCTACAGTTTCCGACGGGACGGGAGGAACACAAATACGCAGTATTTT.

This clonotype has a count of ten or more. The chain recombines TRBV10-3 with TRBJ1-1; D remains unclear. The V and J ends lost 2 bases and 2 bases respectively, with 6 bases between them. This CDR3 spans 13 amino acids. Germline lookup yields CDR1 ENHRY and CDR2 SYGVKD. In DNA, the CDR3 is TGTGCCATCAGTGAGCGGGTCAACACTGAAGCTTTCTTT. Its protein is CAISERVNTEAFF.

Turning to this clonotype: A read error may account for a junction end that differs from germline. The chain combines TRBV11-2 with TRBJ2-7; D is possibly TRBD1 (5 bases). The germline CDR1 and CDR2 sequences are SGHAT and FQNNGV. The CDR3 is made up of 15 amino acids. CDR3 in amino acids: CANSLDRLETDEQYF. The CDR3, as DNA: TGTGCCAACAGCTTAGATAGGCTGGAGACAGACGAGCAGTACTTC.

This clonotype has at least ten counts. The chain is built from TRBV28 and TRBJ1-5, with 8 bases aligning to TRBD1. The junction had 9 bases not matched to a gene; V was cut back by 8 bases and J by 6 bases. The CDR3 loop spans 14 amino acids. The germline CDR1 and CDR2 sequences are MDHEN and SYDVKM. For the CDR3, the DNA is TGTGCCAGCGGGGACAGGATAGCAAGTCAGCCCCAGCATTTT. This encodes CASGDRIASQPQHF.

For this clonotype: A read error may account for a junction end that differs from germline. V gene TRBV4-2 combines with J gene TRBJ2-1; D perhaps matches TRBD1 (6 bases). The germline V gene encodes CDR1 LGHNA and CDR2 YNFKEQ. This CDR3 region has 16 residues. The CDR3 reads CASSQGWDKDYNEQFF. DNA for the CDR3: TGTGCCAGCAGCCAAGGATGGGACAAGGATTACAACGAGCAGTTCTTC.

Comment on this clonotype: The junction shows a germline mismatch at one end, possibly a read error. V is TRBV12-3 or TRBV12-4 and J is TRBJ2-2; D not certain. CDR3 length equals 15 residues. CDR3 protein: CANSLVAPYTGELFF. CDR3 sequence (DNA): TGTGCCAACAGTTTAGTTGCTCCGTACACCGGGGAGCTGTTTTTT.

A remark on this clonotype: Germline is not matched at one junction end, which may reflect a read error. CDR3: CTSSTPPGQMNTGVLFF. CDR3 DNA sequence: TGTACCAGCAGCACCCCTCCGGGACAAATGAACACCGGGGTGCTGTTTTTT. The chain is built from TRBV7-9 and TRBJ2-2; tentative D call: TRBD1 (6 bases). The CDR3 totals 17 residues. Germline CDR1 reads SEHNR; CDR2 reads FQNEAQ (reference sequence).

This clonotype was recorded at least ten times. This chain links TRBV5-1 with TRBJ2-1; D gene ambiguous. CDR1 is SGHRS, CDR2 YFSETQ, per germline. V lost 4 bases and J lost 2, with 7 bases in between. This CDR3 spans 13 amino acids. The CDR3 reads CASSPSAYNEQFF. The CDR3 DNA reads as TGCGCCAGCAGCCCATCTGCCTACAATGAGCAGTTCTTC.

Notes on this clonotype: This sequence may be a read error, since a much larger clone differs from it by one base. The chain recombines TRBV24-1 with TRBJ2-1; the match to TRBD2 covers 10 bases. The germline gives CDR1 KGHDR, CDR2 SFDVKD. There are 16 residues in the CDR3. In DNA form, the CDR3 reads TGTGCCACCATTGATCCGACAGCGGGAGGGGACAATGAGCAGTTCTTC. Protein sequence: CATIDPTAGGDNEQFF.